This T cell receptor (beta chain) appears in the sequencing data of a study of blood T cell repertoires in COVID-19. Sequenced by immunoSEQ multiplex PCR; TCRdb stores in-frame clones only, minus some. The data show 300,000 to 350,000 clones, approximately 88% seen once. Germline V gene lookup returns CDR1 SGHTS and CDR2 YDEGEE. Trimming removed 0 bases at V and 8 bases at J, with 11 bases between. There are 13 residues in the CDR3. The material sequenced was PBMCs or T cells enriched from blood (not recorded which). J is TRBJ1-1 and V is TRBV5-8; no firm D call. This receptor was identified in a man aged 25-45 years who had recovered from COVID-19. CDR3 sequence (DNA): TGTGCCAGCAGCTTGGGAACATTGCCCGAAGCTTTCTTT. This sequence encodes CASSLGTLPEAFF.